This T cell receptor beta chain was sequenced for a study of T cells in Graves' hyperthyroidism and ophthalmopathy. Researchers barred patients who had uncontrolled infection, other autoimmune disease, pregnancy or lactation. Concerning this clonotype: Since a much larger clone is just one base distant, this may be a read error.

Germline assignment: CDR1 DFQATT and CDR2 SNEGSKA (reference sequence). The V gene lost 1 base and the J gene lost 10 bases, with 13 bases spanning the gap. The length of the CDR3 is 12 residues. There were TCR beta CDR3 regions amplified from RNA transcripts. First-round RT-PCR of the TCR CDR3 relied on the HTBI primer set. TCRdb ran MiXCR on the multiplex PCR reads and lists one entry per CDR3 protein. The table includes 560,000 or so distinct CDR3 sequences, about 45% detected once. J is TRBJ1-1 and V is TRBV20-1; no firm D call. What was sequenced was peripheral blood or thyroid tissue (not recorded which). The clonotype was recovered from a woman under 30 with Graves' hyperthyroidism. The CDR3 region has the DNA TGCAGTGCTAGAGCCTCCCTGTCAGGAGCTTTCTTT. It is translated as CSARASLSGAFF.